This TCR beta chain is drawn from a study of blood T cell repertoires in COVID-19 (dated by TCRdb to 2020 to 2021). For the wider study: Samples covering the acute and convalescent phases of COVID-19 were provided by collaborators in the United States, Italy and Spain. The material from the prospective study consisted of cDNA or gDNA derived from T cells, B-cell-depleted T cells, or PBMCs. Where HLA class I and class II types were available, the types were taken from metadata supplied by the sample provider, not from assay-based typing. Nearly every sample came with metadata listing a de-identified subject ID, COVID-19 status, age in years and sex. A freely available public database, intended as a resource for researchers studying the immune response to SARS-CoV-2, is where the repertoires were released. The dataset comprised deeply sampled blood TCRbeta repertoires from subjects exposed to, actively infected with, or recovered from COVID-19. The samples were drawn from two sources: the first 160 participants of the ongoing ImmuneRACE study, and 1,000 to 1,500 subjects contributed by 6 global collaborators. The research as a whole found: The amount of clinical and demographic metadata varied by source and participant and was provided uncurated.

This clone has just a few counts. Its antigen is still unknown. No qualities accompany the bases; no much larger clone lies one base away. Collaborating institutions collected whole blood in K2EDTA tubes following their own protocols. For TCRbeta analysis, collaborators shipped samples as frozen whole blood, isolated PBMCs, or DNA extracted from either of those sample types. V loses 4 bases of germline sequence and J loses 1 base, and the interval between the two ends is 13 bases. The CDR3, cysteine through phenylalanine, is 15 amino acids long. CDR3 DNA is the only sequence kept; it has 45 bases, read in frame from the first base. Based on the germline V gene, the CDR1 and CDR2 sequences are MNHEY and SVGAGI. TCRbeta CDR3 regions were amplified from genomic DNA by means of the immunoSEQ Assay, a bias-controlled multiplex PCR. Concerning the study's data processing: The number of nucleated cells in each sample was estimated by amplification of reference gene primers within the assay. To quantify the absolute abundance of each unique TCRbeta CDR3 rearrangement, sequence reads were collapsed and filtered. Productive Simpson clonality was computed per sample as the square root of Simpson's diversity index over productive rearrangements. What TCRdb holds here is the immuneACCESS table cut down to in-frame rearrangements. Part of the clones is not present; checked against another copy, under half of the missing clones reflect an unresolved V gene, and the others are unexplained. For V, J and clone size, that table is used; D and trimming come from the DNA. The sample has about 80,000 clones on record, about four fifths of them singletons. The leading ten clones occupy more than 15% of the sample.

This TCR came from a human donor in a cohort sampled during active COVID-19. Sequences were obtained from peripheral blood. This sequence uses TRBV6-5 and TRBJ1-1; perhaps TRBD1 is the D gene, with 5 bases matching. The CDR3 sequence is CASSSSQGGNTEAFF. The nucleotide sequence reads as follows: TGTGCCAGCAGTTCTAGTCAGGGAGGGAACACTGAAGCTTTCTTT.